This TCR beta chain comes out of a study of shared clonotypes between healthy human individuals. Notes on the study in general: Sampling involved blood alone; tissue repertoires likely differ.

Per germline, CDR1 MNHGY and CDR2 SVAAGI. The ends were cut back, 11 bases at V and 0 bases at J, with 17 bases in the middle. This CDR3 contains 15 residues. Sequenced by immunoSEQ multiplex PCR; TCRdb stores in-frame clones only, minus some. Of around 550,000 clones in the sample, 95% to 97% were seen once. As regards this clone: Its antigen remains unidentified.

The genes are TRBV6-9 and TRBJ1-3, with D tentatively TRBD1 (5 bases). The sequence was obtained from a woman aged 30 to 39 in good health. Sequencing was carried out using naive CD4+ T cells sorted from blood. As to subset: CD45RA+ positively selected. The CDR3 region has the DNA TGTGCCCGGGCCCGGGGACCGTGCTCTGGAAACACCATATATTTT. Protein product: CARARGPCSGNTIYF.